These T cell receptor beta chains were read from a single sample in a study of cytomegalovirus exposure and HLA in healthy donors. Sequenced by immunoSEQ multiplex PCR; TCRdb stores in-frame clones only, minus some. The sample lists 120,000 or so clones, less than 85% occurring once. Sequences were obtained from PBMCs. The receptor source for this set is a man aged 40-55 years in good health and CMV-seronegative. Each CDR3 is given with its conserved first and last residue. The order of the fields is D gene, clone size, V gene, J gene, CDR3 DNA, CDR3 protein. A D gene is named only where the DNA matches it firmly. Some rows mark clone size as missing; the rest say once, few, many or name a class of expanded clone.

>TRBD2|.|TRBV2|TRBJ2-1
TGTGCCAGCCCCGGACTAGCGGGGGTGGGTGAGCAGTTCTTC
CASPGLAGVGEQFF
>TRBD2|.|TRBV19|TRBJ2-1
TGTGCCAGTAGTATGAAGGCGGGAGCTTATCCGACCAATGAGCAGTTCTTC
CASSMKAGAYPTNEQFF
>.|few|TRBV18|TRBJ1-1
TGTGCCAGCTCACCGATACAAGATGAAGCTTTCTTT
CASSPIQDEAFF
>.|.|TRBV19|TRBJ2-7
TGTGCCAGAAAAGGGTTAGCGGAGTGCTACGAGCAGTACTTC
CARKGLAECYEQYF
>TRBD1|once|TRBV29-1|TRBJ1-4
TGCAGCGTTGAGACAGGGGGGGATGAAAAACTGTTTTTT
CSVETGGDEKLFF
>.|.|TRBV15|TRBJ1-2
TGTGCGATAAAGCAGGGGAAGGGCCGCGGAGTTGGTGGCTACACCTTC
CAIKQGKGRGVGGYTF
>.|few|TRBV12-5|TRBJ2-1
TGTGCTAGTGGTTTGGGGGTATCGGGATCAAATGAGCAGTTCTTC
CASGLGVSGSNEQFF
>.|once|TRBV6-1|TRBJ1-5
TGTGCCAGCAGTGAAGCCTCGGGGGGCGGGAATAGCAATCAGCCCCAGCATTTT
CASSEASGGGNSNQPQHF
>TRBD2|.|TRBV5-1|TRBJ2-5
TGCGCCAGCGAGGGTACTAGCGGGGGGGCTGGAGAGACCCAGTACTTC
CASEGTSGGAGETQYF
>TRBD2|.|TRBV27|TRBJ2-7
TGTGCCAGCAGTTTCAGCCTAGCGGGGACCTACGAGCAGTACTTC
CASSFSLAGTYEQYF
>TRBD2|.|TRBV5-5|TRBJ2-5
TGTGCCAGCAGCTTGGTCAGCGGGAGGGTAGAGACCCAGTACTTC
CASSLVSGRVETQYF
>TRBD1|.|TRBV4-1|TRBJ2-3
TGCGCCAGCAGCCAAGTCGGAGACAGGGTGATCACAGATACGCAGTATTTT
CASSQVGDRVITDTQYF
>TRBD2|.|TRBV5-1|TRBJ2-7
TGCGCCAGCAGCTTGGGGGGGGAGGGGCCCGAGCAGTACTTC
CASSLGGEGPEQYF
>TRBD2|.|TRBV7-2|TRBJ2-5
TGTGCCAGCAGCTTAGGACTAGCGGGAGTGTGGCAAGAGACCCAGTACTTC
CASSLGLAGVWQETQYF
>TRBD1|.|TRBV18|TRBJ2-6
TGTGCCAGCTCACGGGACAGGGTGACGGCCAACGTCCTGACTTTC
CASSRDRVTANVLTF
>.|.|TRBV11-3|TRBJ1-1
TGTGCCAGCAGCATGACAGGGAACACTGAAGCTTTCTTT
CASSMTGNTEAFF
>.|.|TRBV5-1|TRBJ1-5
TGCGCCAGCAGCACGACGGGTGGCAATCAGCCCCAGCATTTT
CASSTTGGNQPQHF
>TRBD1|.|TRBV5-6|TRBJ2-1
TGTGCCAGCAGCTTTTACCGGGACAGGTACAATGAGCAGTTCTTC
CASSFYRDRYNEQFF
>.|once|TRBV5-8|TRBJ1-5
TGTGCCAGCAGATCAGGCTATTACAATCAGCCCCAGCATTTT
CASRSGYYNQPQHF
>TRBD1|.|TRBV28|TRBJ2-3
TGTGCCAGCATTTTCGGGACAGGGGGCACAGATACGCAGTATTTT
CASIFGTGGTDTQYF
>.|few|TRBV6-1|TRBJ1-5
TGTGCCAGCAGTGGCCAGTTTAGCAATCAGCCCCAGCATTTT
CASSGQFSNQPQHF
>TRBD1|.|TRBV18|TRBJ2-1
TGTGCCAGCTCGCCCGGAGGAAGACAGGGCGTCCAGTTCTTC
CASSPGGRQGVQFF
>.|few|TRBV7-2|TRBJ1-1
TGTGCCAGCAGCTTAGCAGGGGTCAACACTGAAGCTTTCTTT
CASSLAGVNTEAFF
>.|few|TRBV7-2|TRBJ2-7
TGTGCCAGCAGCTTAGAGCGAAGGAGCCTGGGGGGCGAGCAGTACTTC
CASSLERRSLGGEQYF
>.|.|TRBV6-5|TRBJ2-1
TGTGCCAGCAGTACAGGGTTAGACCCCTACAATGAGCAGTTCTTC
CASSTGLDPYNEQFF
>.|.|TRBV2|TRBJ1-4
TGTGCCAGCAAAGGAGCAGGGGAGGAAAAACTGTTTTTT
CASKGAGEEKLFF
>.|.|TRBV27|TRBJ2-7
TGTGCCAGCAGTTTATCGTCACAGAACTCCTACGAGCAGTACTTC
CASSLSSQNSYEQYF
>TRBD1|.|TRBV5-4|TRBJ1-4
TGTGCCAGCAGCTTGATGACAGGGGGCATGGGAAAACTGTTTTTT
CASSLMTGGMGKLFF
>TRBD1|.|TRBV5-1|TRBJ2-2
TGCGCCAGCAGCTCTCACGGGACAGGGGGCGTCGGGGAGCTGTTTTTT
CASSSHGTGGVGELFF
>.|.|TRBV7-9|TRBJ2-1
TGTGCCAGCAGTTATATCAGGGTTGGTGAGCAGTTCTTC
CASSYIRVGEQFF
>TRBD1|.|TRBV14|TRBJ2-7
TGTGCCAGCAGCCAAGATCCCCGGACAGGATCCTCCTACGAGCAGTACTTC
CASSQDPRTGSSYEQYF
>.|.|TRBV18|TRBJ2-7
TGTGCCAGCTCACTCCCATACGAGCAGTACTTC
CASSLPYEQYF
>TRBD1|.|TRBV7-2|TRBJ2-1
TGTGCCAGCAGCTTAGAGACAGGGGGCCAGGGTGAGCAGTTCTTC
CASSLETGGQGEQFF
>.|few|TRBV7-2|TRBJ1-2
TGTGCCAGCAGCTTAGTGACAGGCTGGGGCTACACCTTC
CASSLVTGWGYTF
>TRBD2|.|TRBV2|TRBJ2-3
TGTGCCAGCAGTTTTAGCGGGGCTAGCACAGATACGCAGTATTTT
CASSFSGASTDTQYF
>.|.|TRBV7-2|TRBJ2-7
TGTGCCAGCAGCTCGGGGAGCTCCTACGAGCAGTACTTC
CASSSGSSYEQYF
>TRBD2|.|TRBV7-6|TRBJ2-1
TGTGCCAGCAGCTTAGCCCGACTAGCGGGGGGTAATGAGCAGTTCTTC
CASSLARLAGGNEQFF
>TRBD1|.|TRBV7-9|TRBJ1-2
TGTGCCAGCAGCTTCGGGACAGGGGGCAACTATGGCTACACCTTC
CASSFGTGGNYGYTF
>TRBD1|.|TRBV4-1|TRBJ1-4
TGCGCCAGCAGCCAATCGGGACAGCTTAATGAAAAACTGTTTTTT
CASSQSGQLNEKLFF
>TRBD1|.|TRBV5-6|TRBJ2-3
TGTGCCAGCAGCCCGGGACAGGGTTGGACACACACAGATACGCAGTATTTT
CASSPGQGWTHTDTQYF
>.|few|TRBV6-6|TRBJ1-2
TGTGCCAGCAGCCCCCCCGGGATCCTCTATGGCTACACCTTC
CASSPPGILYGYTF
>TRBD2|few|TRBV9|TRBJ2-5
TGTGCCAGCAGCGGAACCGGGACTAGGGGTGAGACCCAGTACTTC
CASSGTGTRGETQYF
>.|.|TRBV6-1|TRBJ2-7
TGTGCCAGCAGTGAAGGGCTGCAGATCTCCTACGAGCAGTACTTC
CASSEGLQISYEQYF
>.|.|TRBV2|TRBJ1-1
TGTGCCAGCAGCTTCGCTAGGACAGTCTCAGCTTTCTTT
CASSFARTVSAFF
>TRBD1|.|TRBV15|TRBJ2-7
TGTGCCACCAGCCAGAAAGATCGAGGGGGCCGCTACGAGCAGTACTTC
CATSQKDRGGRYEQYF
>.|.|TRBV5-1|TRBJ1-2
TGCGCCAGCAGCTTGGAGAGGGCAGGGGATGGCTACACCTTC
CASSLERAGDGYTF